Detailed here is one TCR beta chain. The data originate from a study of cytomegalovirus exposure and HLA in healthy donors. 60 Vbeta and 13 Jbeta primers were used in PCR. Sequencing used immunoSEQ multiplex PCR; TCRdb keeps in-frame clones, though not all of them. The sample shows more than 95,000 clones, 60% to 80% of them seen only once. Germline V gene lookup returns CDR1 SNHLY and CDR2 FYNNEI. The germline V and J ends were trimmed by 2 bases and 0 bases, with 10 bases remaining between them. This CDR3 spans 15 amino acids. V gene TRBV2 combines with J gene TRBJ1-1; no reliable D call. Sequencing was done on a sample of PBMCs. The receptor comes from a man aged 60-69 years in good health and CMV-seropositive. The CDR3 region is CASSEFSSLNTEAFF. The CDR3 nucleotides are TGTGCCAGCAGTGAATTTTCGTCCTTGAACACTGAAGCTTTCTTT.